This TCR beta chain appears in the sequencing data of a study of T cells after yellow fever vaccination (dated by TCRdb to between 2017 and 2020). Notes on the research overall: The SMART-Seq v4 Ultra Low Input RNA kit was used to prepare libraries from fractions with low cell numbers. To track T-cell clones before and after primary and booster YFV17D yellow fever vaccination, bulk TCR alpha and beta repertoires were sequenced longitudinally. The cohort comprised two healthy male donors, one aged 18 to 29 and one aged 30 to 40 years. Blood was collected at multiple timepoints before and after primary and secondary immunization, and bulk PBMC replicates and cell subsets were isolated. Broader findings and caveats from the paper: Computational filtering was required because FACS-sorted repertoires could contain abundant contaminating clonotypes from the bulk population. A small fraction of clonotypes appeared in both the CD4 and CD8 compartments, likely as a result of convergent recombination. The secondary T-cell response was weaker than the primary response but faster, peaking on day 5 instead of day 15. The study included only a couple of donors, which limits how far the findings can be generalized. Most clones expanded after primary vaccination (96% of CD4 and roughly 90% of CD8) were re-detected after the booster, suggesting that broad memory maintenance occurred.

The treatment or condition label here, explained by the study, means: live attenuated yellow fever vaccine strain. A standard Ficoll-Paque protocol was used to isolate PBMCs from peripheral blood. Dynabeads CD4 and CD8 positive selection kits were used to isolate the CD4 and CD8 T-cell fractions. TriZol was used to extract RNA from bulk PBMCs, from CD4 and CD8 fractions, and from dextramer-positive and dextramer-negative fractions. Between the V and J ends, shortened by 8 bases and 7 bases respectively, the junction contains 11 bases. The germline V gene supplies CDR1 SNHLY and CDR2 FYNNEI. Measured from the cysteine to the phenylalanine, the CDR3 is 11 residues long. Left in the record is the CDR3 DNA by itself, 33 bases read in frame from the first base. Sequencing instrument: Illumina NovaSeq 6000. Synthesis of TCR cDNA relied on 5'RACE template switching, a step that introduced a universal primer site along with unique molecular identifiers. Priming of cDNA synthesis was performed from both the TCR alpha and TCR beta constant segments. Library amplification involved two PCR steps, and the second step added sample barcodes and sequencing adapters. Sequencing of the libraries was done on either Illumina HiSeq 2500 (2x100 bp) or NovaSeq (2x150 bp). As for the original processing: Demultiplexing of reads and collapsing into UMI consensus sequences were performed with MIGEC, and V(D)J alignment was carried out with MiXCR. Vaccine-responding clonotypes were defined with edgeR using replicate PBMC samples, requiring FDR below 0.01 and a log2 fold change above 5 up to day 15. Each bulk clonotype received a CD4 or CD8 identity based on whether the sequenced CD4 or CD8 repertoire contained that clonotype at higher abundance. The public sequencing data were trimmed at Q25 with fastp and processed into clonotypes with MiXCR by TCRdb, which kept only in-frame beta chains. Under each unique CDR3 protein, matching rows form one entry showing the most common genes and DNA. The authors' filters were not applied to this entry. Recorded for this sample are hundreds of thousands of distinct CDR3 sequences; 7.5% to 9% of them occurred a single time. Clones ranked in the top ten supply around 3.1% of the sample.

In regard to this clonotype: No antigen is known for it. Base qualities are not recorded, but no much larger clone differs from it by a single base.

The TCR was taken from a man aged 18 to 35 who received the YFV17D yellow fever vaccine. Source: CD4+ T cells sorted from PBMCs, taken 5 days after the yellow fever booster vaccination. The chain links TRBV2 with TRBJ1-2; no confident D gene assignment can be made. The CDR3 region: CASRLNGGYTF. The base sequence is TGTGCCAGCCGGTTGAATGGTGGCTACACCTTC.